Listed here are 22 T cell receptor beta chains from one sample, sequenced in a study of blood T cell repertoires in COVID-19. Method: immunoSEQ multiplex PCR; TCRdb's copy keeps in-frame clones and lacks some. This table holds some 190,000 clones, 65% to 80% found once. Material for sequencing was peripheral blood. The receptors derive from a woman between 50 and 59 years old with acute or convalescent COVID-19.

CDR3 sequence: CASSLQLQGNQPQHF. The CDR3 region has the DNA TGTGCCAGCAGCCTACAGCTACAGGGGAATCAGCCCCAGCATTTT. The genes are TRBV16 and TRBJ1-5, with 7 bases identical to TRBD1. This CDR3 region has 15 residues. After removal of 4 bases from V and 4 bases from J, the junction contained 7 bases not matched to a gene. Germline values: CDR1 KGHSY, CDR2 FQNENV. The complete variable domain, with remaining parts taken from reference TRBV16 and TRBJ1-5, reads GEEVAQTPKHLVRGEGQKAKLYCAPIKGHSYVFWYQQVLKNEFKFLISFQNENVFDETGMPKERFSAKCLPNSPCSLEIQATKLEDSAVYFCASSLQLQGNQPQHFGDGTRLSIL.

This clone has only one observation. Within the sample, other DNA sequences also encode this same CDR3. The chain links TRBV18 to TRBJ2-5; perhaps TRBD1 as D (6 bases). The CDR3 spans 13 residues. Trimming cost V 3 bases and J 5 bases, with 10 bases left between them. Germline CDR1 and CDR2: KGHSH and LQKENI. CDR3 region: CASSPGQGETQYF. CDR3 coding DNA: TGTGCCAGCTCACCCGGTCAGGGGGAGACCCAGTACTTC.

CDR3 amino acids: CAWSVTGSGELFF. CDR3 bases: TGTGCCTGGAGTGTGACAGGGAGCGGGGAGCTGTTTTTT. This chain connects TRBV30 to TRBJ2-2; 7 nucleotides align to TRBD1. The V gene end was trimmed by 0 bases and the J gene end by 7 bases; junction bases not matched to a gene: 2. CDR1 and CDR2 (germline): GTSNPN, SVGIG (reference sequence). The CDR3 is 13 residues long.

The chain is built from TRBV11-2 and TRBJ2-2; D may be TRBD1 (5 bases). The CDR3 is made up of 15 amino acids. Trimming took 1 base from V and 4 from J, leaving 10 bases between them. The germline V gene encodes CDR1 SGHAT and CDR2 FQNNGV. DNA for the CDR3: TGTGCCAGCAGCTTAGTTAGCAGGGTCACCGGGGAGCTGTTTTTT. This translates into CASSLVSRVTGELFF.

This clone was recorded once. This chain uses TRBV30 with TRBJ1-1, with a tentative D call TRBD1 (5 bases). The ends were cut back, 3 bases at V and 5 bases at J, with 10 bases in the middle. In germline, CDR1 is GTSNPN, CDR2 SVGIG (reference sequence). CDR3 size: 12 residues. The CDR3 reads CAWSLRGTEAFF. The DNA for the CDR3 is TGTGCCTGGAGCCTACGGGGGACTGAAGCTTTCTTT.

The rearrangement uses TRBV14 and TRBJ2-7, with D tentatively TRBD2 (6 bases). V was pared by 4 bases and J by 0 bases, with 10 bases between. CDR1 is SGHDN and CDR2 is FVKESK in the germline V gene. This CDR3 spans 14 amino acids. The CDR3: CASSRGLLSYEQYF. CDR3 bases: TGTGCCAGCAGCCGAGGACTACTCTCCTACGAGCAGTACTTC.

The CDR3 DNA is TGTGCCAGCAGCTTTCGGGACACATTACGCGTGGGCTACACCTTC. This encodes CASSFRDTLRVGYTF. J is TRBJ1-2 and V is TRBV7-2, with TRBD1 as a possible D gene (6 bases). The V gene lost 3 bases and the J gene lost 8 bases, with 19 bases spanning the gap. The CDR3 covers 15 residues. In germline, CDR1 is SGHTA, CDR2 FQGNSA.

The V gene is TRBV5-4, the J gene TRBJ1-2, with D maybe TRBD1 (5 bases). The CDR3 consists of 15 residues. The V gene lost 0 bases and the J gene lost 5 bases, with 14 bases spanning the gap. Germline lookup yields CDR1 SGHNT and CDR2 YYREEE (reference sequence). The CDR3 DNA is TGTGCCAGCAGCTTGGCAGGGACTGAACGGTATGGCTACACCTTC. Encoded protein: CASSLAGTERYGYTF.

The table lists this clone with a few counts. The chain carries TRBV9 and TRBJ2-3; 11 positions match TRBD1. The J segment lost 5 bases and the V segment lost 4 bases, leaving 6 bases of the junction unmatched. The CDR3 totals 15 residues. In germline, CDR1 is SGDLS, CDR2 YYNGEE. The CDR3 DNA follows: TGTGCCAGCAGCACCACCGGGACAGGGGGAGATACGCAGTATTTT. This gives the protein CASSTTGTGGDTQYF.

The chain carries TRBV20-1 and TRBJ1-2; 7 bases are shared with TRBD1. J gave up 10 bases and V 3 bases, and 14 bases lay outside the gene matches. The CDR3 consists of 14 residues. Germline V gives CDR1 DFQATT, CDR2 SNEGSKA (reference sequence). DNA of the CDR3: TGCAGTGCTAGTGAGGGGGCGCTTCCGAACGACTACACCTTC. Translating it yields CSASEGALPNDYTF.

The rearrangement joins TRBV29-1 to TRBJ1-1; D ambiguous. This CDR3 comprises 13 residues. Germline V CDR1 and CDR2: SQVTM, ANQGSEA. V lost 3 bases and J 10 bases, leaving 18 bases between the germline ends. This CDR3 reads CSVERDGLEGAFF. CDR3 bases: TGCAGCGTTGAGCGCGACGGCCTCGAGGGAGCTTTCTTT. Looking up the rest from reference TRBV29-1 and TRBJ1-1 gives the full variable domain: SAVISQKPSRDICQRGTSLTIQCQVDSQVTMMFWYRQQPGQSLTLIATANQGSEATYESGFVIDKFPISRPNLTFSTLTVSNMSPEDSSIYLCSVERDGLEGAFFGQGTRLTVV.

The V gene is TRBV4-1, the J gene TRBJ1-2; 7 bases line up with TRBD1. CDR1 is MGHRA and CDR2 is YSYEKL in the germline V gene. The V and J ends lost 4 bases and 7 bases, in that order; junction bases with no gene match: 12. The CDR3 is made up of 15 amino acids. CDR3 nucleotide sequence: TGCGCCAGCAGCCCCGCCGACAGGGAATCAGGTGGCTACACCTTC. Translation: CASSPADRESGGYTF.

This clone has just a few counts. The chain carries TRBV30 and TRBJ1-2; no firm D call. The CDR3 contains 11 residues. The V end was cut by 0 bases, the J end by 7 bases, with 6 bases between. The germline V gene has CDR1 GTSNPN and CDR2 SVGIG (reference sequence). This chain's CDR3 is CAWSVRGGYTF. CDR3 bases: TGTGCCTGGAGTGTACGGGGTGGCTACACCTTC.

This chain joins TRBV27 and TRBJ2-7; 8 bases align to TRBD1. Germline V lookup: CDR1 MNHEY, CDR2 SMNVEV (reference sequence). J gave up 3 bases and V 4 bases, and 8 bases lay outside the gene matches. The CDR3 sequence is 15 residues long. The CDR3 DNA is TGTGCCAGCAGTTCCTACGGACAGGGCGGCTACGAGCAGTACTTC. Its translation: CASSSYGQGGYEQYF.

The chain employs TRBV10-2 and TRBJ1-1; TRBD1 matches at 8 bases. CDR3 length equals 15 residues. J lost 4 bases, V lost 5 bases, and 9 bases had no gene match. CDR1 and CDR2 (germline): WSHSY, SAAADI. The CDR3 loop is CASSTSYTGGTEAFF. The CDR3 nucleotides are TGCGCCAGCAGTACCTCCTATACAGGGGGCACTGAAGCTTTCTTT.

V and J are TRBV5-1 and TRBJ2-7, with TRBD2 matching 10 bases. The CDR3 is 14 residues long. Losses at the gene ends were 3 bases for V and 4 bases for J; bases not matched to a gene: 4. Germline V lookup: CDR1 SGHRS, CDR2 YFSETQ. CDR3 in amino acids: CASSWTSGSYEQYF. The CDR3 DNA follows: TGCGCCAGCAGCTGGACTAGCGGATCATACGAGCAGTACTTC.

This clone has more than one count but fewer than ten. The J gene is TRBJ1-1, the V gene TRBV19; unclear D gene. The CDR3 consists of 12 residues. Germline V gives CDR1 LNHDA, CDR2 SQIVND (reference sequence). V was cut by 6 bases and J by 6 bases, with 11 bases left in between. The CDR3 sequence is CASRDPGAEAFF. DNA of the CDR3: TGTGCCAGTAGGGATCCCGGGGCTGAAGCTTTCTTT.

The V and J genes are TRBV3-1 (or the pseudogene TRBV3-2) and TRBJ2-1; 9 bases line up with TRBD2. Germline-derived CDR1 and CDR2 are LGHDT and YNNKEL (reference sequence). With V trimmed by 3 bases and J by 5 bases, 5 bases remained unmatched. The CDR3 is 15 residues long. The CDR3 coding sequence is TGTGCCAGCAGCCACCCTAGCGGGAAGCACAATGAGCAGTTCTTC. This gives the protein CASSHPSGKHNEQFF.

The rearrangement uses TRBV19 and TRBJ1-5; maybe TRBD1 (5 bases). V was clipped by 6 bases and J by 0 bases, with 12 bases between them. The CDR3 consists of 15 residues. The germline gives CDR1 LNHDA, CDR2 SQIVND (reference sequence). The CDR3 loop reads CASRQVINSNQPQHF. The CDR3, as DNA: TGTGCCAGTAGACAGGTGATTAATAGCAATCAGCCCCAGCATTTT.

The chain combines TRBV19 with TRBJ1-3; the D gene is possibly TRBD1 (5 bases). Germline-derived CDR1 and CDR2 are LNHDA and SQIVND (reference sequence). V shed 10 bases and J shed 4 bases, with 14 bases lying between them. The CDR3 has 13 residues. In DNA form, the CDR3 reads TGTGCCACCCAGGGATCAAGAGGAAACACCATATATTTT. Its translation: CATQGSRGNTIYF.

The chain recombines TRBV19 with TRBJ2-3; TRBD2 matches 8 bases. V dropped 7 bases and J dropped 2; count of bases not matched to a gene: 8. The length of the CDR3 is 15 residues. Per germline, CDR1 LNHDA and CDR2 SQIVND (reference sequence). CDR3 bases: TGTGCCAGTACCCAGAGCGGGGGCCTCACAGATACGCAGTATTTT. Translated, it gives CASTQSGGLTDTQYF.

The chain joins TRBV9 to TRBJ1-2; TRBD1 might be the D (6 bases). The ends were cut back, 0 bases at V and 2 bases at J, with 11 bases in the middle. Looked up from germline, CDR1 is SGDLS and CDR2 is YYNGEE. This CDR3 has 15 amino acids. The CDR3 loop reads CASSVGTGGNYGYTF. CDR3 bases: TGTGCCAGCAGCGTAGGGACTGGGGGCAACTATGGCTACACCTTC.